This TCR beta chain was sequenced in a study of control samples from healthy donors and cancer patients (dated by TCRdb to 2020 to 2022). The library was built by means of the immunoSEQ multiplex PCR assay. TCRdb re-hosts the immuneACCESS table, in-frame sequences only. Its copies lack some clones; in the studies checked, an unresolved V gene accounts for under half of them, and the cause for the rest is not known. In all, the sample holds about 54,000 clones, and around 96% of those were seen once. Of the sample, about 1.9% is held by the ten largest clones. The CDR3 spans 16 residues, from the cysteine through the phenylalanine. The retained sequence is limited to the CDR3, 48 bases, with the frame set at the first base. According to the germline V gene, CDR1 reads KGHSH and CDR2 reads LQKENI. V and J are truncated by 3 bases and 7 bases respectively, leaving an intervening sequence of 19 bases.

Details on this clone: Its antigen target is currently unknown. The record has no base qualities; no much larger clone is one base away.

The receptor was derived from a woman in her 30s in good health. Recombination joined TRBV18 with TRBJ2-1; the D region is possibly TRBD1 or TRBD2, each matching across 6 bases. Sequencing was performed on blood. CDR3 region: CASSPLGRGGPNEQFF. The nucleotides are TGTGCCAGCTCACCCCTTGGCAGGGGAGGCCCGAATGAGCAGTTCTTC.